These 22 T cell receptor beta chains share one sample of origin, sequenced in a study of metastatic and nonmetastatic thyroid tumors. Patients underwent thyroid surgery, and none had received any treatment before it. TCRdb called clones again from the PCR reads with MiXCR. Among about 20,000 clones listed, 18% were seen once. Sequencing input: adjacent normal tissue. The receptors shown here come from a male donor with papillary thyroid cancer or a benign thyroid nodule (not recorded which). Some clones in this sample may be carry-over from other donors' samples.

This clone was detected many times. At one end, the junction sequence differs from germline, possibly due to a read error. J is TRBJ2-5 and V is TRBV20-1; weak D call: TRBD2 (6 bases). The CDR3 is 11 residues long. Germline V gene sequence: CDR1 DFQATT, CDR2 SNEGSKA (reference sequence). The CDR3 nucleotides are TGCAGTGCTAGAGTGAGGGACTCGACAGACTTC. It yields the protein CSARVRDSTDF.

This clone was seen ten or more times. V usage is TRBV5-6 and J usage is TRBJ1-1; 7 positions match TRBD1. Germline V gene sequence: CDR1 SGHDT, CDR2 YYEEEE. Trimming took 2 bases from V and 6 from J; bases not matched to a gene: 7. The CDR3 sequence is 14 residues long. The CDR3: CASSFGTETPEAFF. The CDR3 DNA reads TGTGCCAGCAGCTTCGGGACAGAAACTCCTGAAGCTTTCTTT.

About this clone itself: A single base separates this from a much larger clone, so it may be a read error. The V gene is TRBV29-1, the J gene TRBJ2-1, with a tentative D call TRBD1 (6 bases). Per germline, CDR1 SQVTM and CDR2 ANQGSEA. V lost 7 bases and J 0 bases, leaving 10 bases between the germline ends. CDR3 length: 13 amino acids. CDR3 DNA sequence: TGCAGCGGAGGACAGAACTCCTACAATGAGCAGTTCTTC. Its translation: CSGGQNSYNEQFF.

This clone was counted only a few times. J is TRBJ2-7 and V is TRBV28; D may be TRBD1 (5 bases). The CDR3 consists of 15 residues. V lost 6 bases, J lost 0 bases, and 15 bases lay in between. The germline CDR1 and CDR2 sequences are MDHEN and SYDVKM. The CDR3 region has the DNA TGTGCCAGCAGCACCCTTGCTCAGGGCTCCTACGAGCAGTACTTC. This sequence encodes CASSTLAQGSYEQYF. The full variable domain, in which reference TRBV28 and TRBJ2-7 provide the parts outside the CDR3, is DVKVTQSSRYLVKRTGEKVFLECVQDMDHENMFWYRQDPGLGLRLIYFSYDVKMKEKGDIPEGYSVSREKKERFSLILESASTNQTSMYLCASSTLAQGSYEQYFGPGTRLTVT.

This clone rates as medium-sized. V and J are TRBV6-1 and TRBJ1-5; 7 nucleotides match TRBD1. This CDR3 region has 14 residues. Per germline, CDR1 MNHNS and CDR2 SASEGT. The V and J ends lost 3 bases and 4 bases, in that order; junction bases with no gene match: 3. The CDR3 sequence: CASSEGQKNQPQHF. For the CDR3, the DNA is TGTGCCAGCAGTGAGGGACAGAAGAATCAGCCCCAGCATTTT.

This chain connects TRBV7-8 to TRBJ1-4, with D unclear. V was shortened by 5 bases and J by 4 bases, with 14 bases between the two germline ends. This CDR3 is built from 15 residues. Germline CDR1 SGHVS, CDR2 FQNEAQ. CDR3: CASSPEPVDNEKLFF. DNA for the CDR3: TGTGCCAGCAGCCCTGAGCCAGTTGATAATGAAAAACTGTTTTTT. The entire variable domain, with the rest obtained from reference TRBV7-8 and TRBJ1-4, is as follows: GAGVSQSPRYKVAKRGQDVALRCDPISGHVSLFWYQQALGQGPEFLTYFQNEAQLDKSGLPSDRFFAERPEGSVSTLKIQRTQQEDSAVYLCASSPEPVDNEKLFFGSGTQLSVL.

This clone has at least ten counts. CDR3 in DNA: TGTGCCAGCAGCCCTACTGGAGGCAGTAATTCACCCCTCCACTTT. Its translation is CASSPTGGSNSPLHF. The V call is TRBV7-3, the J call TRBJ1-6; D ambiguous. Trimming removed 5 bases at V and 6 bases at J, with 14 bases between. The CDR3 length is 15 residues. Germline V gene data show CDR1 as SGHTA and CDR2 as FQGTGA.

Many counts were recorded for this clone. The chain joins TRBV9 to TRBJ1-1; a possible D gene is TRBD1 (5 bases). Germline assignment: CDR1 SGDLS and CDR2 YYNGEE. This CDR3 spans 16 amino acids. Trimming took off 3 bases at V and 2 bases at J, with 17 bases between the two ends. The CDR3 is CASSAGLGEGNTEAFF. The CDR3 DNA is TGTGCCAGCAGCGCTGGTTTGGGGGAAGGAAACACTGAAGCTTTCTTT.

As concerns this clone: This sequence may be a read error, since a much larger clone differs from it by one base. V is TRBV7-2 and J is TRBJ1-1; D is ambiguous. CDR1 and CDR2 (germline): SGHTA, FQGNSA. The length of the CDR3 is 12 residues. V lost 11 bases and J 5 bases, leaving 15 bases between the germline ends. The CDR3 is CACILVGTEAFF. The CDR3 DNA follows: TGTGCCTGCATCTTAGTGGGTACTGAAGCTTTCTTT.

Concerning this clone: A much bigger clone sits one base away, suggesting this may be a read error. Other nucleotide sequences in the sample specify the same CDR3. This chain links TRBV3-1 with TRBJ2-3; 8 bases are shared with TRBD2. The CDR3 extends over 14 amino acids. Germline V CDR1 and CDR2: LGHDT, YNNKEL (reference sequence). The CDR3 reads CASSPTGGTDTQYF. DNA for the CDR3: TGTGCCAGTAGCCCCACGGGGGGGACAGATACGCAGTATTTT.

Turning to this clone: This is likely a read error, given that the CDR3 carries no conserved phenylalanine or tryptophan at its end. The chain uses TRBV24-1 and TRBJ2-1; D unresolved. CDR3 size: 13 residues. Germline V gene data show CDR1 as KGHDR and CDR2 as SFDVKD. The V gene lost 1 base and the J gene lost 4 bases, with 4 bases spanning the gap. The CDR3 DNA reads TGTGCCACCAGTGATTTAACGTACAATGAGCAGTTCTAC. Encoded protein: CATSDLTYNEQFY.

In this sample, this clone turned up many times. One end of the junction fails to match germline, which may point to a read error. J is TRBJ1-2 and V is TRBV6-2 or TRBV6-3; TRBD1 matches 8 bases. The germline V gene encodes CDR1 MNHEY and CDR2 SVGEGT. The CDR3 sequence is 17 residues long. The CDR3 protein is CVSSLLPQGAHGYGYTF. The DNA for the CDR3 is TGTGTCAGCAGCCTCCTACCTCAGGGGGCGCACGGCTATGGCTACACCTTC.

The chain couples TRBV11-2 to TRBJ2-7; 9 bases are a match to TRBD2. Germline CDR1 SGHAT, CDR2 FQNNGV. The CDR3 totals 15 residues. Trimming removed 5 bases from V and 3 bases from J; junction bases left unmatched: 8. The CDR3 protein is CASSLVTSGDYEQYF. CDR3 DNA sequence: TGTGCCAGCAGCCTCGTGACTAGCGGAGACTACGAGCAGTACTTC.

The CDR3 bases are TGTGCCAGCAGCGCAGGGGCGTCCTTAATAACCGAGCAGTACTTC. Protein: CASSAGASLITEQYF. This chain uses TRBV12-3 or TRBV12-4 with TRBJ2-7; D perhaps matches TRBD1 (6 bases). Trimming took off 6 bases at V and 6 bases at J, with 21 bases between the two ends. The CDR3 consists of 15 residues.

By proportion, this clone is medium-sized. The CDR3: CASSAEDEQFF. CDR3 bases: TGTGCCAGCAGTGCTGAGGATGAGCAGTTCTTC. V gene TRBV2 combines with J gene TRBJ2-1, with D unresolved. CDR1 and CDR2 (germline): SNHLY, FYNNEI. This CDR3 comprises 11 residues. V was pared by 4 bases and J by 8 bases, with 6 bases between.

To note about this clone: Its ends do not fully match the called genes, so a read error is possible. The chain employs TRBV6-1 and TRBJ1-1; the D is unclear. The CDR3 covers 13 residues. The germline V gene encodes CDR1 MNHNS and CDR2 SASEGT. CDR3 sequence: CASGAVRNTQAFF. The CDR3 coding sequence is TGTGCCAGCGGTGCAGTAAGGAACACTCAAGCTTTCTTT.

This clone is labeled as medium-sized. V is TRBV28 and J is TRBJ2-1, with 7 bases that match TRBD1. The CDR3 is 14 amino acids. V was pared by 5 bases and J by 7 bases, with 8 bases of the junction left unmatched. CDR1 is MDHEN and CDR2 is SYDVKM in the germline V gene. The CDR3 DNA is TGTGCCAGCAGTCCACCCGACAGGGTTAATGAGCAGTTCTTC. Protein sequence: CASSPPDRVNEQFF. The variable domain in full, completed from reference TRBV28 and TRBJ2-1, reads DVKVTQSSRYLVKRTGEKVFLECVQDMDHENMFWYRQDPGLGLRLIYFSYDVKMKEKGDIPEGYSVSREKKERFSLILESASTNQTSMYLCASSPPDRVNEQFFGPGTRLTVL.

This clone is labeled as medium-sized. The gene calls are TRBV27 and TRBJ2-5; the match to TRBD2 covers 11 bases. J gave up 1 base and V 4 bases, and 5 bases lay outside the gene matches. Germline V gives CDR1 MNHEY, CDR2 SMNVEV (reference sequence). CDR3 length equals 16 residues. The DNA for the CDR3 is TGTGCCAGCAGTTGGGCTAGCGGGGGGACCCAAGAGACCCAGTACTTC. It codes for CASSWASGGTQETQYF.

Only one count was recorded for this clone. This sample also contains other DNA sequences that code for the same CDR3. The chain employs TRBV20-1 and TRBJ1-3; D is unresolved. The CDR3 totals 16 residues. With 1 base removed from V and 16 bases from J, the gap between germline ends came to 29 bases. Germline CDR1 reads DFQATT; CDR2 reads SNEGSKA (reference sequence). CDR3 sequence (DNA): TGCAGTGCTAGAGGAGGCGGCCTTTACTCTGGAAACACAATCTATTTT. Amino acid sequence: CSARGGGLYSGNTIYF.

This clone has only a few counts. The chain couples TRBV12-3 or TRBV12-4 to TRBJ2-1; 8 bases align to TRBD1. The CDR3 has 14 residues. J was trimmed by 4 bases and V by 6 bases; bases with no gene match: 5. CDR3 amino acids: CASREGQGYNEQFF. The CDR3 bases are TGTGCCAGCAGGGAAGGACAGGGTTACAATGAGCAGTTCTTC.

By share, this clone counts as medium-sized (0.01 to 0.1%). The gene calls are TRBV6-1 and TRBJ2-7, with 10 bases lining up with TRBD2. This CDR3 spans 16 amino acids. The V gene's germline CDR1 is MNHNS and CDR2 SASEGT. V trimming: 2 bases; J trimming: 3 bases; junction bases outside the gene matches: 7. CDR3 in amino acids: CASSEPRTSGGYEQYV. For the CDR3, the DNA is TGTGCCAGCAGTGAACCGAGGACTAGCGGAGGCTACGAGCAGTACGTC.

By frequency in the sample, this clone is medium-sized. This sequence joins TRBV2 and TRBJ2-3; 9 bases are a match to TRBD2. CDR1 and CDR2 (germline): SNHLY, FYNNEI. The CDR3 has 15 residues. V lost 4 bases and J lost 1; bases outside the gene matches: 3. CDR3 sequence (DNA): TGTGCCAGCAGTGTGGGACTAGCTCGCACAGATACGCAGTATTTT. Translating it yields CASSVGLARTDTQYF.